The 7 T cell receptor beta chains given below trace back to one sample, sequenced in a study of OX40 agonist ivuxolimab in advanced cancers. The library relied on the immunoSEQ multiplex PCR assay. TCRdb took this table from immuneACCESS and kept in-frame rearrangements with V and J called. Such tables lack part of the clones; where checked against another copy, unresolved V genes explain under half of the gap, and the rest is unexplained. This sample holds 25,000 to 30,000 clones; just under 85% were observed only once. Of the sample, around 27% falls within the top ten clones. The sequencing here drew on CD4+ or CD8+ T cells sorted from blood, taken in a trial of the OX40 agonist ivuxolimab. The source of these receptors is an adult with an advanced solid tumor such as melanoma, head and neck, liver or kidney cancer.

The chain combines TRBV27 with TRBJ1-5, with a weak D call TRBD1 (5 bases). The V gene lost 8 bases and the J gene lost 7 bases, with 18 bases spanning the gap. CDR1 and CDR2 (germline): MNHEY, SMNVEV (reference sequence). CDR3 length: 14 residues. The CDR3 DNA is TGTGCCAGCCGGAGAGTGGGCAGGGACCAGCCCCAGCATTTT. Amino acids: CASRRVGRDQPQHF.

The V call is TRBV11-2, the J call TRBJ2-3; no clear D. The CDR3 contains 12 residues. From germline, CDR1 is SGHAT and CDR2 FQNNGV. V lost 5 bases, J lost 4 bases, and 7 bases lay in between. CDR3 protein: CASSPPADTQYF. The CDR3 nucleotides are TGTGCCAGCAGCCCCCCAGCAGATACGCAGTATTTT.

The sample holds a few counts of this clone. The chain recombines TRBV29-1 with TRBJ1-2; maybe TRBD1 (5 bases). Per germline, CDR1 SQVTM and CDR2 ANQGSEA. The CDR3 totals 16 residues. V was trimmed by 3 bases and J by 1 base, leaving 18 bases between them. As DNA, the CDR3 is TGCAGCGTTGATGGGGACCGCGGGCTCGGTAACTATGGCTACACCTTC. It codes for CSVDGDRGLGNYGYTF.

The chain recombines TRBV13 with TRBJ2-7; D is ambiguous. CDR3 length: 15 amino acids. Deletions cut 0 bases from V and 0 bases from J, with 9 bases between. CDR1 and CDR2 from the germline V gene are PRHDT and FYEKMQ (reference sequence). The chain's CDR3 is CASSLGGEISYEQYF. DNA for the CDR3: TGTGCCAGCAGCTTAGGGGGCGAGATCTCCTACGAGCAGTACTTC. The full variable domain, in which reference TRBV13 and TRBJ2-7 provide the parts outside the CDR3, is AAGVIQSPRHLIKEKRETATLKCYPIPRHDTVYWYQQGPGQDPQFLISFYEKMQSDKGSIPDRFSAQQFSDYHSELNMSSLELGDSALYFCASSLGGEISYEQYFGPGTRLTVT.

In nucleotides, the CDR3 is TGTGCCAGCAGCTCCCAGGGGGCCACTGAAGCTTTCTTT. This translates into CASSSQGATEAFF. The V call is TRBV7-4, the J call TRBJ1-1; 8 nucleotides agree with TRBD1. Germline V lookup: CDR1 SGHVT, CDR2 SQSDAQ. This CDR3 is 13 amino acids long. Trimming took 4 bases from V and 4 from J; bases not matched to a gene: 2.

The V call is TRBV19, the J call TRBJ2-1; TRBD1 might be the D (6 bases). Germline lookup yields CDR1 LNHDA and CDR2 SQIVND (reference sequence). CDR3 length: 13 amino acids. V was clipped by 4 bases and J by 4 bases, with 8 bases between them. CDR3 amino acids: CASSRDIYNEQFF. DNA for the CDR3: TGTGCCAGTAGTAGGGACATATACAATGAGCAGTTCTTC.

The chain links TRBV30 to TRBJ1-1, with unresolved D. In germline, CDR1 is GTSNPN, CDR2 SVGIG (reference sequence). The CDR3 sequence is 13 residues long. The V end was cut by 0 bases, the J end by 3 bases, with 8 bases between. For the CDR3, the DNA is TGTGCCTGGAGTGTAAAGGAGTACACTGAAGCTTTCTTT. Protein product: CAWSVKEYTEAFF.